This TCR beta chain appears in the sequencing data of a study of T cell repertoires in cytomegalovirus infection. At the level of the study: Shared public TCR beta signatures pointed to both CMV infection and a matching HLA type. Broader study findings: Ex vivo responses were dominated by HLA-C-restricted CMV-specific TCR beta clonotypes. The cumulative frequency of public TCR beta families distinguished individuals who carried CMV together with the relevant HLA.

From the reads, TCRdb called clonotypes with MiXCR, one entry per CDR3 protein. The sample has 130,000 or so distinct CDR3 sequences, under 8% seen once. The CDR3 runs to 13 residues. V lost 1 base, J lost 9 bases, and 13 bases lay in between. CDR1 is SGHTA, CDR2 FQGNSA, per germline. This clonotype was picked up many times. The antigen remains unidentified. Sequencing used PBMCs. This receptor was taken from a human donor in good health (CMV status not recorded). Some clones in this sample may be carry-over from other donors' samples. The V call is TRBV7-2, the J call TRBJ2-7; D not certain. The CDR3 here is CASSLEVISGQYF. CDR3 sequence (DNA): TGTGCCAGCAGCTTAGAGGTGATCTCTGGGCAGTACTTC.